Presented here are 8 T cell receptor beta chains from one specimen sequenced in a study of CD8 T cells in ankylosing spondylitis listed by TCRdb under 2017. To prepare the library, 5' RACE was applied. Instrument used: Illumina HiSeq 2500. TCRdb trimmed the raw reads at Q25, called clones with MiXCR and kept productive beta chains. CDR3 protein sequences are deduplicated, and each keeps its most common genes and DNA. Within this sample are 130,000 or so distinct CDR3 sequences, with about an eighth of them counted one time only. Around 4.3% of the sample goes to the ten largest clones. What was sequenced was blood, either unsorted or a sorted T cell fraction (not recorded which). The source is a female donor with ankylosing spondylitis or in good health (not recorded which).

At least ten counts were recorded for this clonotype. The chain links TRBV28 to TRBJ1-1; D gene uncertain. CDR1 MDHEN and CDR2 SYDVKM come from the germline V gene. V was cut by 2 bases and J by 4 bases, with 11 bases left in between. CDR3 length: 14 residues. Here the CDR3 reads CASSLPQRGTEAFF. In nucleotides, the CDR3 is TGTGCCAGCAGTTTACCCCAACGGGGCACTGAAGCTTTCTTT.

This clonotype has just a few counts. The chain combines TRBV2 with TRBJ2-1; 11 positions match TRBD2. V lost 8 bases, J lost 4 bases, and 4 bases stayed unmatched. The CDR3 consists of 14 residues. The V gene's germline CDR1 is SNHLY and CDR2 FYNNEI. CDR3 sequence (DNA): TGTGCCAGCGGAGGACTAGCGGGTTACAATGAGCAGTTCTTC. Translating it yields CASGGLAGYNEQFF. The complete variable domain, with remaining parts taken from reference TRBV2 and TRBJ2-1, reads EPEVTQTPSHQVTQMGQEVILRCVPISNHLYFYWYRQILGQKVEFLVSFYNNEISEKSEIFDDQFSVERPDGSNFTLKIRSTKLEDSAMYFCASGGLAGYNEQFFGPGTRLTVL.

This clonotype was counted a few times. The rearrangement links TRBV20-1 to TRBJ2-7, with D possibly called TRBD1 or TRBD2 (5 bases each). V lost 0 bases, J lost 5 bases, and 11 bases lay in between. CDR1 is DFQATT and CDR2 is SNEGSKA in the germline V gene (reference sequence). The CDR3 is 13 residues long. CDR3 coding DNA: TGCAGTGCTAGAGAAACCCTGGGGGACGAGCAGTACTTC. It is translated as CSARETLGDEQYF.

This clonotype was seen many times. J is TRBJ1-1 and V is TRBV20-1; possibly TRBD1 for D (6 bases). V gave up 4 bases and J gave up 6 bases, with 15 bases separating them. Per the germline V gene, CDR1 is DFQATT and CDR2 is SNEGSKA (reference sequence). The CDR3 totals 13 residues. The CDR3, as DNA: TGCAGTGCTACACTCGGGGGGGCGGCTGAAGCTTTCTTT. Protein sequence: CSATLGGAAEAFF.

This clonotype was found many times. The rearrangement links TRBV20-1 to TRBJ2-1, with D hard to call. CDR1 and CDR2 (germline): DFQATT, SNEGSKA (reference sequence). V was shortened by 2 bases and J by 7 bases, with 24 bases between the two germline ends. This CDR3 is 17 amino acids long. The CDR3 nucleotides are TGCAGTGCTAGACCCCCGACTCGGTTGAGTCCCACAAATGAGCAGTTCTTC. Amino acid sequence: CSARPPTRLSPTNEQFF.

Comments on this clonotype: One base away lies a much larger clone, so this may be a sequencing read error. The chain's CDR3 is CASSLAGSCDTQYF. In DNA, the CDR3 is TGTGCCAGCAGCCTAGCGGGGTCTTGTGATACGCAGTATTTT. The chain carries TRBV6-1 and TRBJ2-3; 9 nucleotides line up with TRBD2. The CDR3 sequence is 14 residues long. The germline V gene has CDR1 MNHNS and CDR2 SASEGT. The V segment lost 6 bases and the J segment 6 bases; nucleotides outside the gene matches: 7.

In its sample, this clonotype was seen many times. The V and J genes are TRBV11-3 and TRBJ2-7; D perhaps matches TRBD2 (6 bases). The CDR3 loop spans 14 amino acids. Looked up from germline, CDR1 is SGHNT and CDR2 is YENEEA. Trimming removed 3 bases from V and 0 bases from J, with 9 bases in between. CDR3 nucleotide sequence: TGTGCCAGCAGCTTTCTAGCGAGCTCCTACGAGCAGTACTTC. Its protein is CASSFLASSYEQYF.

This clonotype was seen repeatedly, ten times or more. The chain has TRBV5-6 and TRBJ2-5; D remains ambiguous. The ends were cut back, 4 bases at V and 0 bases at J, with 13 bases in the middle. CDR3 length: 15 amino acids. CDR1 and CDR2 from the germline V gene are SGHDT and YYEEEE. The CDR3 protein is CASSELTEYQETQYF. The DNA of the CDR3 is TGTGCCAGCAGCGAACTCACAGAGTACCAAGAGACCCAGTACTTC.